This T cell receptor beta chain was obtained from a study of blood T cell repertoires in COVID-19. Generated by immunoSEQ multiplex PCR, the TCRdb table keeps only in-frame clones and is missing some. Among about 100,000 clones listed, almost 80% were seen once. Germline V gene data show CDR1 as SGHRS and CDR2 as YFSETQ. The CDR3 covers 15 residues. V was shortened by 4 bases and J by 4 bases, with 17 bases between the two germline ends. Source material: peripheral blood. The TCR was taken from a woman aged 70-85 years with acute or convalescent COVID-19. The rearrangement joins TRBV5-1 to TRBJ1-1, with D unclear. The CDR3 spells CASSPATARGTEAFF. The CDR3 DNA sequence: TGCGCCAGCAGCCCGGCGACGGCCCGGGGCACTGAAGCTTTCTTT.